Given below is one T cell receptor beta chain in context. The antigen is undetermined. The record originates from a study of cytomegalovirus exposure and HLA in healthy donors. Overall study context: Earlier work reported approximately 110 million unique TCR beta sequences from about 180 million T cells. Findings of the study overall: In a later analysis, TCR association rates varied by HLA locus: DRB1 most, HLA-C fewest. An assumption of roughly uniform sequencing depth across donors underlay the presence/absence analyses.

A multiplex PCR was run with 60 Vbeta primers and 13 Jbeta primers. Measured with immunoSEQ multiplex PCR; TCRdb has only the in-frame clones, and not every one. The table lists about 59,000 clones, about 80% of them singletons, with roughly 3.9% in the top ten. Germline V gene lookup returns CDR1 SGHTA and CDR2 FQGTGA. The CDR3 extends over 14 amino acids. V shed 2 bases and J shed 8 bases, with 13 bases lying between them. The clonotype was recovered from a woman aged 40 to 49 in good health and CMV-seronegative. V is TRBV7-3 and J is TRBJ2-1, with a tentative D call TRBD1 (6 bases). Sequencing was done on a sample of PBMCs. The CDR3 region is CASSLQGPVDEQFF. CDR3 in DNA: TGTGCCAGCAGCTTACAGGGGCCCGTCGATGAGCAGTTCTTC.